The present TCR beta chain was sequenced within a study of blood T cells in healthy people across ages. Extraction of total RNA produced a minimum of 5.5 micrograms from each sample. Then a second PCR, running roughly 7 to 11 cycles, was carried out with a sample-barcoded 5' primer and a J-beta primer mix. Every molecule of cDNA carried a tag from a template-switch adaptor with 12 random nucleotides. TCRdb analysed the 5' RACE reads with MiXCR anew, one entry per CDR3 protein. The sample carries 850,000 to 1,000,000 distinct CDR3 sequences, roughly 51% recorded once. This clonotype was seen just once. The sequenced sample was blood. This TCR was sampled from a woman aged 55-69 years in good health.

In nucleotides, the CDR3 is TGTGCCAGCAACCCGGACGGGAAAACTGAAGCTTTCTTT. This gives the protein CASNPDGKTEAFF. V usage is TRBV2 and J usage is TRBJ1-1; no reliable D call. The CDR3 contains 13 residues. Germline CDR1 reads SNHLY; CDR2 reads FYNNEI. The ends were cut back, 7 bases at V and 5 bases at J, with 14 bases in the middle.